The 21 T cell receptor beta chains below all came from one sample that was sequenced in a study of T cells in Graves' hyperthyroidism and ophthalmopathy. Using RNA transcripts as the source, TCR beta CDR3 regions were amplified. HTBI primers were used for first-round RT-PCR of the TCR CDR3. TCRdb recomputed calls from the multiplex PCR reads with MiXCR, one row per CDR3 protein. Counted here are about 290,000 distinct CDR3 sequences, over 15% occurring once; the ten biggest clones make up around 55%. Sequencing was done on a sample of blood. These receptors all stem from a woman aged 60-75 years with Graves' ophthalmopathy.

This clonotype was recorded at least ten times. This chain connects TRBV7-3 to TRBJ2-1, with D hard to call. V shed 0 bases and J shed 3 bases, with 12 bases lying between them. CDR3 size: 16 residues. CDR1 and CDR2 from the germline V gene are SGHTA and FQGTGA. The CDR3 DNA reads as TGTGCCAGCAGCTTAACGATAGGGTTAGGCTACAATGAGCAGTTCTTC. It is translated as CASSLTIGLGYNEQFF.

The table lists this clonotype with many counts. This chain links TRBV28 with TRBJ1-5; D is undetermined. Trimming cost V 6 bases and J 5 bases, with 17 bases left between them. Germline CDR1 MDHEN, CDR2 SYDVKM. CDR3 length: 15 amino acids. The CDR3 nucleotides are TGTGCCAGCAGCCCCCAGGCTACTAGAGATCAGCCCCAGCATTTT. This codes for CASSPQATRDQPQHF.

This clonotype was counted many times. This chain uses TRBV20-1 with TRBJ2-7; maybe TRBD2 (7 bases). With 3 bases removed from V and 1 base from J, the gap between germline ends came to 19 bases. This CDR3 region has 16 residues. The germline CDR1 and CDR2 sequences are DFQATT and SNEGSKA (reference sequence). In DNA, the CDR3 is TGCAGTGCTAGGGGGGAGGGACACGTAAGATCCTACGAGCAGTACTTC. It encodes CSARGEGHVRSYEQYF.

The J gene is TRBJ1-3, the V gene TRBV12-3 or TRBV12-4, with D unresolved. The CDR3 contains 13 residues. Trimming cost V 10 bases and J 0 bases, with 10 bases left between them. The CDR3 loop reads CANDTDSGNTIYF. The CDR3 coding sequence is TGTGCCAATGACACGGACTCTGGAAACACCATATATTTT.

In regard to this clonotype: The junction departs from germline at one end; a sequencing error may be responsible. This sequence joins TRBV12-3 or TRBV12-4 and TRBJ2-2, with D perhaps matching TRBD2 (6 bases). The CDR3 covers 15 residues. The CDR3 nucleotides are TGTGCCAGCAGTTTAAGGCAGGGCCCCACCGGGGGGCTGTTTTTT. Residues: CASSLRQGPTGGLFF.

The chain carries TRBV7-9 and TRBJ1-2; D gene unclear. Germline values: CDR1 SEHNR, CDR2 FQNEAQ (reference sequence). The CDR3 covers 17 residues. The V and J ends lost 5 bases and 0 bases respectively, with 19 bases between them. CDR3 DNA sequence: TGTGCCAGCAGCCCAGAGTTACCGACCGGAGCTAACTATGGCTACACCTTC. As protein: CASSPELPTGANYGYTF. The full variable domain, in which reference TRBV7-9 and TRBJ1-2 provide the parts outside the CDR3, is DTGVSQNPRHKITKRGQNVTFRCDPISEHNRLYWYRQTLGQGPEFLTYFQNEAQLEKSRLLSDRFSAERPKGSFSTLEIQRTEQGDSAMYLCASSPELPTGANYGYTFGSGTRLTVV.

This clonotype appeared many times. The chain combines TRBV12-3 or TRBV12-4 with TRBJ2-7; TRBD1 might be the D (6 bases). The V end lost 2 bases, the J end lost 5 bases, and 13 bases lay between the germline ends. There are 14 residues in the CDR3. CDR3 nucleotides: TGTGCCAGCAGTTTAAGCAGGGGTTCCCACGAGCAGTACTTC. Translated, it gives CASSLSRGSHEQYF.

The chain recombines TRBV20-1 with TRBJ2-5; 9 positions match TRBD2. The CDR3 contains 17 residues. Germline V CDR1 and CDR2: DFQATT, SNEGSKA (reference sequence). V shed 0 bases, J shed 0 bases, and the junction held 8 bases outside the gene matches. The CDR3 loop reads CSARDRKSGGYQETQYF. The CDR3 bases are TGCAGTGCTAGAGATCGGAAAAGCGGGGGGTACCAAGAGACCCAGTACTTC.

This clonotype was counted between two and nine times. The V gene is TRBV7-2, the J gene TRBJ1-5; D gene uncertain. Germline V lookup: CDR1 SGHTA, CDR2 FQGNSA. Trimming stripped 3 bases from V and 4 bases from J, with 13 bases between. The CDR3 length is 15 residues. Here the CDR3 DNA reads TGTGCCAGCAGCTTTTATAGTTCCGGGAATCAGCCCCAGCATTTT. Protein sequence: CASSFYSSGNQPQHF.

Turning to this clonotype: This may stem from a read error, because a much larger clone lies one nucleotide away. This rearrangement joins TRBV29-1 to TRBJ2-5; D is possibly TRBD2 (6 bases). The J call is uncertain, as TRBJ2-1 better fits the DNA end. The CDR3 has 14 residues. Germline loops: CDR1 SQVTM, CDR2 ANQGSEA. CDR3 bases: TGCAGCGTTGAAGTGGGGGGTGGAGTCGGGACCCAGTTCTTC. Translating gives CSVEVGGGVGTQFF.

The J gene is TRBJ1-4, the V gene TRBV7-2; 7 nucleotides line up with TRBD1. V dropped 5 bases and J dropped 6; count of bases not matched to a gene: 6. The CDR3 has 14 residues. Germline V lookup: CDR1 SGHTA, CDR2 FQGNSA. CDR3 residues: CASSRQGRDEKLFF. DNA for the CDR3: TGTGCCAGCAGCCGACAGGGCCGGGATGAAAAACTGTTTTTT.

This clonotype was observed a few times. This rearrangement joins TRBV19 to TRBJ2-1; tentatively, D is TRBD2 (5 bases). The CDR3 totals 15 residues. V lost 6 bases and J lost 8, with 20 bases in between. From germline, CDR1 is LNHDA and CDR2 SQIVND (reference sequence). CDR3 region: CASSGETVGNDEQFF. The CDR3 coding sequence is TGTGCCAGTAGCGGGGAGACTGTGGGAAACGATGAGCAGTTCTTC.

The chain links TRBV28 to TRBJ1-1; TRBD1 aligns across 10 bases. The CDR3 is 15 residues long. CDR1 is MDHEN and CDR2 is SYDVKM in the germline V gene. The CDR3 is CGSRTGGRSDTEAFF. CDR3 bases: TGTGGTTCCCGGACAGGGGGGAGGTCGGACACTGAAGCTTTCTTT. Using reference TRBV28 and TRBJ1-1 for the parts outside the CDR3, the full variable domain is DVKVTQSSRYLVKRTGEKVFLECVQDMDHENMFWYRQDPGLGLRLIYFSYDVKMKEKGDIPEGYSVSREKKERFSLILESASTNQTSMYLCGSRTGGRSDTEAFFGQGTRLTVV.

Ten or more counts support this clonotype. The chain has TRBV7-2 and TRBJ1-2; TRBD1 aligns across 7 bases. Unmatched junction bases numbered 4, after V lost 3 bases and J lost 6 bases. Germline lookup yields CDR1 SGHTA and CDR2 FQGNSA. This CDR3 has 13 residues. CDR3 loop: CASSFGQVNGYTF. The CDR3 DNA follows: TGTGCCAGCAGCTTCGGACAGGTCAATGGCTACACCTTC.

This clonotype came up a few times. The CDR3: CATSRDPVRGRGYTF. DNA of the CDR3: TGTGCCACCAGCAGAGATCCGGTTAGGGGGCGAGGCTACACCTTC. J is TRBJ1-2 and V is TRBV15, with 7 bases identical to TRBD1. The length of the CDR3 is 15 residues. V trimming: 0 bases; J trimming: 8 bases; junction bases outside the gene matches: 9. Germline CDR1 and CDR2: LNHNV and YYDKDF (reference sequence).

In its sample, this clonotype was seen many times. The chain couples TRBV20-1 to TRBJ2-5; D is ambiguous. Trimming took 0 bases from V and 7 from J, leaving 18 bases between them. The CDR3 loop spans 15 amino acids. CDR1 is DFQATT and CDR2 is SNEGSKA in the germline V gene (reference sequence). CDR3 DNA sequence: TGCAGTGCTAGAGAGTCAGGAACCAATTTTAGGACCCAGTACTTC. This gives the protein CSARESGTNFRTQYF.

V and J are TRBV6-6 and TRBJ2-3, with D hard to call. Trimming removed 2 bases at V and 2 bases at J, with 14 bases between. There are 16 residues in the CDR3. Germline V CDR1 and CDR2: MNHNY, SVGAGI (reference sequence). This chain's CDR3 is CASSYPREDTTDTQYF. CDR3 bases: TGTGCCAGCAGTTACCCCCGTGAAGATACCACAGATACGCAGTATTTT.

Notes on this clonotype: This may be a read error: a much more frequent sequence differs by one nucleotide. Here the CDR3 DNA reads TGTGCCAGCAGCCCGGCTGGCGGGGGGGCGACTGAGCAGTTCTTC. Its protein product is CASSPAGGGATEQFF. The chain carries TRBV7-9 and TRBJ2-1; 9 nucleotides agree with TRBD2. The CDR3 runs 15 residues. Germline trimming cut 5 bases from V and 9 bases from J; bases unmatched to any gene: 11. CDR1 and CDR2 from the germline V gene are SEHNR and FQNEAQ (reference sequence). Together with reference TRBV7-9 and TRBJ2-1, the CDR3 gives the full variable domain: DTGVSQNPRHKITKRGQNVTFRCDPISEHNRLYWYRQTLGQGPEFLTYFQNEAQLEKSRLLSDRFSAERPKGSFSTLEIQRTEQGDSAMYLCASSPAGGGATEQFFGPGTRLTVL.

This clonotype was recorded many times. The chain recombines TRBV12-3 or TRBV12-4 with TRBJ2-3, with TRBD1 matching 7 bases. The length of the CDR3 is 15 residues. The V segment lost 5 bases and the J segment 0 bases; nucleotides outside the gene matches: 5. The CDR3 DNA sequence: TGTGCCAGCAGTAAACCGGGACAGAGCACAGATACGCAGTATTTT. It is translated as CASSKPGQSTDTQYF.

This clonotype was picked up one time. The chain links TRBV7-9 to TRBJ1-1; the match to TRBD1 covers 7 bases. The CDR3 totals 13 residues. V was pared by 5 bases and J by 10 bases, with 10 bases of the junction left unmatched. In germline, CDR1 is SEHNR, CDR2 FQNEAQ (reference sequence). The CDR3 reads CASSPDTGVGAFF. The CDR3 coding sequence is TGTGCCAGCAGCCCTGATACAGGGGTTGGAGCTTTCTTT.

This clonotype was observed a handful of times. The rearrangement links TRBV10-3 to TRBJ1-6; D is uncertain. This CDR3 region has 14 residues. V was shortened by 2 bases and J by 7 bases, with 9 bases between the two germline ends. Germline V gene lookup returns CDR1 ENHRY and CDR2 SYGVKD. As DNA, the CDR3 is TGTGCCATCAGTGAGATGGATAGCAATTCACCCCTCCACTTT. Its translation is CAISEMDSNSPLHF.